This T cell receptor (delta chain) was sequenced during a study of Vγ9Vδ2 T cells in congenital toxoplasmosis (dated by TCRdb to the early 2020s). Broadly, across the study: The diagnosis of congenital toxoplasmosis relied on IgG, IgM and IgA serology, Western blot and an in-house interferon-gamma release assay. In this study, researchers looked at the gamma and delta chain CDR3 repertoires of sorted blood gammadelta T cells, comparing infants congenitally infected with T. gondii against uninfected infants. Sequencing of the repertoires was done on samples from infants at two time points: 2 months after birth and 1 year of age. At 2 months, TCR sequencing included about 5 infected and over 8 uninfected infants, while at 1 year the sequenced group was 3 infected and 4 uninfected infants. Broader findings and caveats from the paper: Both infected and uninfected infants showed a high prevalence of a public TRGV9 clonotype. Compared with uninfected infants, infected infants at 2 months appeared to have fewer N additions in their TRGV9 and TRDV2 CDR3s, and this was especially true for TRDV2-TRDJ1 sequences. Germline-encoded fetal-type TRDV2 CDR3 sequences seemed more prevalent in infected than uninfected 2-month-old infants, suggesting an in utero expansion footprint. Repertoire differences between infected and uninfected infants were less clearly seen at 1 year of age than at 2 months. Two months was the earliest age with enough suitable sample material for TCR repertoire analysis, so newborn repertoires were not sequenced.

The count of this clone is one. Its antigen is currently not known. A far larger clone is only one base removed, so a read error is likely. The same treatment, consisting of spiramycin and/or pyrimethamine plus sulfadiazine plus folinic acid, was given to mothers of infected and uninfected infants alike. Every infant, whether infected or uninfected, was delivered at term after more than 37 weeks of gestation. Roughly 1 mL of blood was turned into PBMCs through Lymphoprep gradient centrifugation, and the PBMCs were then cryopreserved in liquid nitrogen and sent to Belgium. After thawing, the PBMCs were labeled with Zombie NIR viability dye and stained with antibodies against CD3, TCR gammadelta, Vgamma9 and Vdelta2. Sorting of CD3+ TCRgammadelta+ T cells was performed on a FACSAria III, reaching a mean purity of approximately 98%. For each sample, the RNeasy Micro Kit was used to isolate RNA from some 10,000 sorted gammadelta T cells. The infants were born to mothers who were enrolled with primary T. gondii infection during pregnancy. Peripheral blood samples from the infants were taken at an outpatient microbiology and virology center in Pavia, Italy.

Using SuperScript II, cDNA was generated through template-switch reverse transcription, with TRGC- and TRDC-specific primers combined in a single tube. The TRGC primer was designed so that it binds both the TRGC1 and the TRGC2 constant genes. Amplification of TRG and TRD was done with the KAPA Real-Time Library Amplification Kit, and AMPure XP beads were used for purification between steps. Index PCR with the Nextera XT Index Kit was used to attach the Illumina sequencing adapters. An Illumina MiSeq running the V2 300 kit was used to sequence the TRG and TRD amplicons, producing 150 bp paired-end reads. The authors processed their data as follows. Before any further analysis, FastQC version 0.11.8 was used to check read quality. Reads were mapped to GenBank TRG or TRD reference genes, and MiXCR version 3.0.3 was used to assemble CDR3 sequences. Default MiXCR settings were used, apart from assembling TRDD gene segments from 3 instead of 5 consecutive nucleotides. VDJtools version 1.2.1 calculated N additions, CDR3 length, J segment length and clonotype sharing between samples. Out-of-frame CDR3 sequences and those containing stop codons were excluded from analysis. To look for overlap, the infant repertoires were checked against previously published Vgamma9Vdelta2 repertoires from fetal, cord blood and adult blood. Via CATT, TCRdb reprocessed the public reads, and rows with identical DNA were then joined. In this record, the V and J calls reflect TCRdb's handling and not the investigators' own analysis. The sample table contains roughly 940 delta-chain clones; only one count was recorded for roughly 24% of them. The top ten constitute about 27% of the sample.

CDR1 and CDR2 are read off the germline V gene as TSWWSYY and QGS. After removal of 2 bases from V and 2 bases from J, the junction retains 17 bases not matched to a gene. The CDR3 numbers 19 residues from cysteine through phenylalanine. Just CDR3 DNA is preserved here, 57 bases in frame from base 1. The sequenced material came from gamma-delta T cells from blood. In this chain, TRDV1 is recombined with TRDJ1, with 7 junctional bases fitting TRDD3. The J gene, missing from TCRdb, was assigned here through DNA to germline matching. The clonotype was recovered from a child under 10 years old born to a mother with Toxoplasma gondii infection during pregnancy, either congenitally infected or uninfected (not recorded which). The CDR3 here reads CALGEGGRKDGDRTDKLIF. The bases are TGTGCTCTTGGGGAAGGGGGCCGGAAGGACGGGGATAGGACCGATAAACTCATCTTT.